Following are 3 T cell receptor beta chains from one sample sequenced in a study of vaccination and CD4 T cells after COVID-19. These receptors have no known antigen. Sequencing of DNA taken from cultured CD4+ T cells relied on the Oncomine TCR Beta short-read assay. From the PCR reads, TCRdb called clonotypes with MiXCR, one entry per CDR3 protein. In the table there are 19,000 or so distinct CDR3 sequences, 45% to 65% of which are singletons. Treatment in this sample: 10-day PBMC culture with coronavirus spike peptide pools or control peptides (ViraFEST assay). The sequencing input was CD4+ T cells from blood, cultured in vitro. Receptor source: a human donor who had recovered from COVID-19.

The genes are TRBV28 and TRBJ2-2; TRBD2 aligns across 7 bases. The length of the CDR3 is 16 residues. Trimming cost V 3 bases and J 0 bases; bases outside gene matches: 4. CDR1 and CDR2 (germline): MDHEN, SYDVKM. The CDR3 loop is CASSFPGLANTGELFF. The CDR3 bases are TGTGCCAGCAGTTTCCCCGGACTAGCGAACACCGGGGAGCTGTTTTTT.

The chain employs TRBV11-3 and TRBJ1-2; no clear D gene. The germline V gene has CDR1 SGHNT and CDR2 YENEEA. Trimming removed 4 bases at V and 7 bases at J, with 10 bases between. The CDR3 is 12 residues long. In DNA form, the CDR3 reads TGTGCCAGCAGCTCGCGGCTCAGTGGCTACACCTTC. It codes for CASSSRLSGYTF. Full variable domain (outside the CDR3, taken from reference TRBV11-3 and TRBJ1-2): EAGVVQSPRYKIIEKKQPVAFWCNPISGHNTLYWYLQNLGQGPELLIRYENEEAVDDSQLPKDRFSAERLKGVDSTLKIQPAELGDSAVYLCASSSRLSGYTFGSGTRLTVV.

The CDR3 region is CASSLKADPYYNEQFF. Here the CDR3 DNA reads TGTGCCAGCAGCTTAAAGGCCGATCCCTACTACAATGAGCAGTTCTTC. V usage is TRBV7-3 and J usage is TRBJ2-1; D call uncertain. Germline loops: CDR1 SGHTA, CDR2 FQGTGA. The CDR3 sequence is 16 residues long. The V and J ends lost 1 base and 3 bases respectively, with 13 bases between them.